The clone carrying this T cell receptor beta chain appeared a single time. This entry belongs to a study of blood T cell repertoires in COVID-19. Across the study: Samples of COVID-19 (acute and convalescent) were obtained from the United States, Italy and Spain. T cells, B-cell-depleted T cells, or PBMCs supplied cDNA or gDNA.

Original processing methods: From reference gene primer amplification, estimates of nucleated cell counts were derived. The assay was immunoSEQ multiplex PCR, and TCRdb's table has in-frame clones only and misses some. For V, J and clone size, that table is used; D and trimming come from the DNA. The sample gives roughly 300,000 clones, around 92% of which show up once; under 7.5% is in the top ten. CDR1 is MNHEY, CDR2 SVGEGT, per germline. V was shortened by 2 bases and J by 4 bases, with 9 bases between the two germline ends. The CDR3 covers 13 residues. Sequenced: peripheral blood. The V and J genes are TRBV6-2 or TRBV6-3 and TRBJ2-7; maybe TRBD1 (5 bases). This receptor was obtained from a man aged 18 to 30 who had recovered from COVID-19. The CDR3 region has the DNA TGTGCCAGCAGTTACGCACAGGCGTACGAGCAGTACTTC. Translation gives CASSYAQAYEQYF.